The next 14 T cell receptor beta chains were all read from a single sample in a study of cytomegalovirus exposure and HLA in healthy donors. Researchers ran the PCR with 60 Vbeta and 13 Jbeta primers. Clones were sequenced by immunoSEQ multiplex PCR, and TCRdb holds only the in-frame ones, with some missing. The repertoire holds about 100,000 clones, with roughly three quarters as singletons. The sample comprised PBMCs. These TCRs come from a female donor in good health and CMV-seropositive.

The rearrangement joins TRBV6-5 to TRBJ2-7; 10 nucleotides line up with TRBD2. Trimming removed 6 bases from V and 1 base from J; junction bases left unmatched: 3. The V gene's germline CDR1 is MNHEY and CDR2 SVGAGI. This CDR3 has 14 amino acids. CDR3 bases: TGTGCCAGCAGCGTAGCGGGAGGTTCCTACGAGCAGTACTTC. This codes for CASSVAGGSYEQYF.

The chain carries TRBV7-2 and TRBJ2-1; 11 bases line up with TRBD2. The CDR3 extends over 18 amino acids. Trimming removed 1 base from V and 3 bases from J; junction bases left unmatched: 8. Per the germline V gene, CDR1 is SGHTA and CDR2 is FQGNSA. The CDR3 nucleotides read TGTGCCAGCAGCTTAGAAGGTACTAGCGGGAGATTCTACAATGAGCAGTTCTTC. Translated, it gives CASSLEGTSGRFYNEQFF.

This clone was found a few times. The V and J genes are TRBV5-6 and TRBJ2-4, with D perhaps TRBD2 (5 bases). The CDR3 is 16 residues long. Germline V CDR1 and CDR2: SGHDT, YYEEEE. The V end lost 1 base, the J end lost 0 bases, and 11 bases lay between the germline ends. CDR3 protein: CASSLREMIAKNIQYF. As DNA, the CDR3 is TGTGCCAGCAGCTTGAGGGAGATGATAGCCAAAAACATTCAGTACTTC. Full variable domain (outside the CDR3, taken from reference TRBV5-6 and TRBJ2-4): DAGVTQSPTHLIKTRGQQVTLRCSPKSGHDTVSWYQQALGQGPQFIFQYYEEEERQRGNFPDRFSGHQFPNYSSELNVNALLLGDSALYLCASSLREMIAKNIQYFGAGTRLSVL.

The chain carries TRBV9 and TRBJ2-5; 9 nucleotides align to TRBD1. Per germline, CDR1 SGDLS and CDR2 YYNGEE. This CDR3 comprises 16 residues. Unmatched junction bases numbered 10, after V lost 3 bases and J lost 4 bases. CDR3 DNA: TGTGCCAGCAGCGAGTTCCAACAGGGGGCGAGAGAGACCCAGTACTTC. The encoded protein is CASSEFQQGARETQYF.

V usage is TRBV6-1 and J usage is TRBJ1-2; 7 bases line up with TRBD1. V was pared by 6 bases and J by 0 bases, with 4 bases of the junction left unmatched. The CDR3 has 14 residues. In germline, CDR1 is MNHNS, CDR2 SASEGT. CDR3 DNA: TGTGCCAGCAGGCCGGGACAGTCTAACTATGGCTACACCTTC. It is translated as CASRPGQSNYGYTF.

The V and J genes are TRBV18 and TRBJ2-1, with a possible D match to TRBD1 (7 bases). V was pared by 3 bases and J by 6 bases, with 12 bases between. The CDR3 loop spans 14 amino acids. In germline, CDR1 is KGHSH, CDR2 LQKENI. The CDR3 DNA reads as TGTGCCAGCTCACCGCGACAGGGAGGCAATGAGCAGTTCTTC. This translates into CASSPRQGGNEQFF.

The genes are TRBV6-6 and TRBJ1-2; 9 bases fit TRBD1. This CDR3 is built from 16 residues. V lost 5 bases and J lost 5; bases outside the gene matches: 12. Germline CDR1 reads MNHNY; CDR2 reads SVGAGI (reference sequence). The CDR3 protein is CASSGPTGGAVYGYTF. CDR3 DNA: TGTGCCAGCAGTGGCCCGACAGGGGGGGCCGTATATGGCTACACCTTC.

The chain combines TRBV4-1 with TRBJ2-1, with TRBD2 identical over 7 bases. V lost 0 bases to trimming and J lost 10 bases; unmatched junction nucleotides: 21. CDR1 MGHRA and CDR2 YSYEKL come from the germline V gene. CDR3 size: 19 residues. The CDR3: CASSQEWVRGSGMSDEQFF. DNA of the CDR3: TGCGCCAGCAGCCAAGAGTGGGTGAGAGGGAGCGGGATGTCTGACGAGCAGTTCTTC.

This clone came up once. The V call is TRBV4-1, the J call TRBJ1-6; 7 bases line up with TRBD1. Unmatched junction bases numbered 4, after V lost 1 base and J lost 7 bases. Germline assignment: CDR1 MGHRA and CDR2 YSYEKL. The CDR3 is made up of 15 amino acids. CDR3 sequence: CASSQGQGLNSPLHF. CDR3 DNA sequence: TGCGCCAGCAGCCAAGGACAGGGCTTAAATTCACCCCTCCACTTT.

The V and J genes are TRBV7-8 and TRBJ2-5; 7 nucleotides agree with TRBD2. The V gene's germline CDR1 is SGHVS and CDR2 FQNEAQ. This CDR3 contains 14 residues. J was trimmed by 5 bases and V by 2 bases; bases with no gene match: 5. CDR3: CASSLMTSSETQYF. The CDR3 region has the DNA TGTGCCAGCAGCTTAATGACTAGCAGTGAGACCCAGTACTTC.

The chain has TRBV27 and TRBJ1-6; no clear D gene. The CDR3 has 15 residues. In germline, CDR1 is MNHEY, CDR2 SMNVEV (reference sequence). Deletions cut 4 bases from V and 0 bases from J, with 7 bases between. The CDR3: CASSSTSSYNSPLHF. The CDR3 region has the DNA TGTGCCAGCAGTTCCACAAGCTCCTATAATTCACCCCTCCACTTT.

This clone turned up a few times. The chain recombines TRBV2 with TRBJ2-3; tentative D call: TRBD2 (6 bases). The germline CDR1 and CDR2 sequences are SNHLY and FYNNEI. V lost 1 base, J lost 2 bases, and 10 bases lay in between. The CDR3 loop spans 15 amino acids. As DNA, the CDR3 is TGTGCCAGCAGTGAAGAGTCTAGCGACACAGATACGCAGTATTTT. It encodes CASSEESSDTDTQYF.

This sequence joins TRBV6-5 and TRBJ1-2; 7 bases line up with TRBD1. Germline loops: CDR1 MNHEY, CDR2 SVGAGI. Germline trimming cut 0 bases from V and 4 bases from J; bases unmatched to any gene: 8. This CDR3 comprises 16 residues. Here the CDR3 DNA reads TGTGCCAGCAGTTACTCCGCGAGGGGGCCTCTCTATGGCTACACCTTC. Its translation is CASSYSARGPLYGYTF.

The chain joins TRBV28 to TRBJ2-7, with 9 bases aligning to TRBD2. V was pared by 5 bases and J by 4 bases, with 9 bases of the junction left unmatched. CDR1 is MDHEN, CDR2 SYDVKM, per germline. The CDR3 is made up of 15 amino acids. The CDR3 sequence: CASSPGAGGRYEQYF. CDR3 coding DNA: TGTGCCAGCAGTCCCGGGGCGGGAGGGAGGTACGAGCAGTACTTC.